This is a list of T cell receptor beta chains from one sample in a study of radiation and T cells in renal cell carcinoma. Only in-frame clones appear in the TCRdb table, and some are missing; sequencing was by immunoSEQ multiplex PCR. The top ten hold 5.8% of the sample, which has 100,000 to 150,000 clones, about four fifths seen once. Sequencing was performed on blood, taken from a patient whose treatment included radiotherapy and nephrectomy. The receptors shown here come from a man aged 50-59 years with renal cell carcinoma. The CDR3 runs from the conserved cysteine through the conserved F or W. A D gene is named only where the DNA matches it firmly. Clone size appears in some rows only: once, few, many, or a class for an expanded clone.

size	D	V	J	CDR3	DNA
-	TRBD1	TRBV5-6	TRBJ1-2	CASSPVPGQGGGYTF	TGTGCCAGCAGCCCAGTCCCGGGACAGGGAGGTGGCTACACCTTC
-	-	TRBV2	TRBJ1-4	CASSRQSTNEKLFF	TGTGCCAGCAGTAGGCAGTCAACTAATGAAAAACTGTTTTTT
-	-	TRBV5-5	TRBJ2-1	CASSLAGRVGINEQFF	TGTGCCAGCAGCTTGGCCGGCAGGGTGGGGATCAATGAGCAGTTCTTC
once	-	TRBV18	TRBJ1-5	CASSTGPGNQPQHF	TGTGCCAGCTCTACGGGACCTGGGAATCAGCCCCAGCATTTT
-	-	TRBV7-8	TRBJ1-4	CASSLEARYNEKLFF	TGTGCCAGCAGCTTAGAAGCGCGATATAATGAAAAACTGTTTTTT
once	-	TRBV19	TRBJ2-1	CASRRGRTELMDEQFF	TGTGCCAGTAGACGGGGACGCACCGAGCTTATGGATGAGCAGTTCTTC
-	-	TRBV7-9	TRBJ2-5	CASSVTETQYF	TGTGCCAGCAGCGTCACTGAGACCCAGTACTTC
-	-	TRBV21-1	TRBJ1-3	CASSKEGPGNTIYF	TGTGCCAGCAGCAAAGAGGGACCTGGAAACACCATATATTTT
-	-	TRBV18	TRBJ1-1	CASSPLPEGTEAFF	TGTGCCAGCTCACCGCTTCCAGAAGGAACTGAAGCTTTCTTT
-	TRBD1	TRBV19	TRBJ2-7	CASSPRQGSYEQYF	TGTGCCAGTAGTCCCCGACAGGGCTCCTACGAGCAGTACTTC
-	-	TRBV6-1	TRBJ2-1	CASSVSHTSSYNEQFF	TGTGCCAGCAGTGTGTCCCATACAAGCTCCTACAATGAGCAGTTCTTC
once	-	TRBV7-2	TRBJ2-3	CASSLDSGVSRDTQYF	TGTGCCAGCAGCTTAGACTCCGGAGTATCAAGAGATACGCAGTATTTT
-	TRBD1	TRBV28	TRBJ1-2	CASTGDRGRGYTF	TGTGCCAGCACCGGAGACAGGGGGAGAGGCTACACCTTC
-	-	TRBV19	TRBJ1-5	CASSTTASSNQPQHF	TGTGCCAGTAGTACCACGGCGTCTAGCAATCAGCCCCAGCATTTT
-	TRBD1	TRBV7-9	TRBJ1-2	CASSSTSPDRGYGYTF	TGTGCCAGCAGCTCAACCTCACCAGACAGGGGTTATGGCTACACCTTC
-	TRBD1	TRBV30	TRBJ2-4	CAWSGTGENIQYF	TGTGCCTGGTCCGGGACAGGAGAAAACATTCAGTACTTC
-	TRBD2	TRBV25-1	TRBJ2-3	CASSQASGIVNTDTQYF	TGTGCCAGCAGTCAGGCTAGCGGGATAGTGAACACAGATACGCAGTATTTT
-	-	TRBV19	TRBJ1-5	CASSLLTRTNQPQHF	TGTGCCAGTAGTCTCCTCACACGGACCAATCAGCCCCAGCATTTT
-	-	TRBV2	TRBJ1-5	CASSVRQGVGNNQPQHF	TGTGCCAGCAGTGTCCGGCAGGGAGTGGGTAACAATCAGCCCCAGCATTTT
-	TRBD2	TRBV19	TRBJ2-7	CASSSSGNYEQYF	TGTGCCAGTAGTTCCAGCGGGAACTACGAGCAGTACTTC
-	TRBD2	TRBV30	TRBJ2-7	CAWSGTSGSEAYEQYF	TGTGCCTGGAGTGGGACTAGCGGGAGTGAAGCCTACGAGCAGTACTTC
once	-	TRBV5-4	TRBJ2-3	CASSLRESTDTQYF	TGTGCCAGCAGCCTACGGGAGAGCACAGATACGCAGTATTTT